The 20 T cell receptor beta chains below were found in one sample sequenced in a study of blood T cell repertoires in COVID-19. Clones were sequenced by immunoSEQ multiplex PCR, and TCRdb holds only the in-frame ones, with some missing. Of 200,000 to 300,000 clones in the sample, 80% to 90% are singletons; the top ten hold 4%. The sequenced sample consisted of peripheral blood. The receptors derive from a man aged 45-65 years with acute or convalescent COVID-19.

This clone was seen just once. The CDR3 spells CASSQSPPFRPEAFF. Written as DNA, the CDR3 is TGTGCCAGCAGCCAAAGCCCTCCGTTCCGTCCTGAAGCTTTCTTT. This chain links TRBV3-1 (or the pseudogene TRBV3-2) with TRBJ1-1; D is unresolved. This CDR3 region has 15 residues. V lost 2 bases, J lost 6 bases, and 16 bases lay in between. Germline lookup yields CDR1 LGHDT and CDR2 YNNKEL (reference sequence).

V usage is TRBV19 and J usage is TRBJ2-5, with D possibly being TRBD1 (6 bases). CDR1 and CDR2 (germline): LNHDA, SQIVND (reference sequence). The V gene lost 6 bases and the J gene lost 4 bases, with 9 bases spanning the gap. The CDR3 totals 12 residues. The CDR3 loop is CASSLTGETQYF. CDR3 coding DNA: TGTGCCAGTAGCCTGACAGGAGAGACCCAGTACTTC.

This chain uses TRBV18 with TRBJ2-7; 9 bases map to TRBD2. The CDR3 is 14 residues long. V trimming: 3 bases; J trimming: 3 bases; junction bases outside the gene matches: 3. Germline V lookup: CDR1 KGHSH, CDR2 LQKENI. CDR3 bases: TGTGCCAGCTCACCCGAGACTAGCGGCTACGAGCAGTACTTC. Translation gives CASSPETSGYEQYF.

This clone has just one count. This sequence joins TRBV5-1 and TRBJ2-3; 10 nucleotides line up with TRBD2. CDR3 length: 14 amino acids. V trimming: 5 bases; J trimming: 4 bases; junction bases outside the gene matches: 4. Germline V CDR1 and CDR2: SGHRS, YFSETQ. The CDR3, as DNA: TGCGCCAGCAGTCCTAGCGGGAGTTCAGATACGCAGTATTTT. Translating gives CASSPSGSSDTQYF.

The chain has TRBV2 and TRBJ1-2, with unresolved D. Trimming took 4 bases from V and 8 from J, leaving 20 bases between them. The CDR3 covers 15 residues. From germline, CDR1 is SNHLY and CDR2 FYNNEI. CDR3 protein: CASSGMRETPQGYTF. The CDR3 DNA sequence: TGTGCCAGCAGTGGTATGCGAGAGACACCCCAGGGCTACACCTTC.

The chain joins TRBV2 to TRBJ1-2, with a weak D call TRBD1 (6 bases). The germline V and J ends were trimmed by 10 bases and 4 bases, with 13 bases remaining between them. The CDR3 consists of 12 residues. The germline V gene has CDR1 SNHLY and CDR2 FYNNEI. The CDR3: CATEIGGYGYTF. CDR3 nucleotide sequence: TGTGCCACCGAGATAGGGGGCTATGGCTACACCTTC.

CDR3 in amino acids: CASSFLTGEVYGYTF. The CDR3 coding sequence is TGTGCCAGCAGTTTCTTAACAGGGGAGGTCTATGGCTACACCTTC. This rearrangement joins TRBV27 to TRBJ1-2; 7 bases match TRBD1. Germline CDR1 reads MNHEY; CDR2 reads SMNVEV (reference sequence). J gave up 4 bases and V 3 bases, and 8 bases lay outside the gene matches. The CDR3 is made up of 15 amino acids.

This clone was picked up one time. The chain carries TRBV12-3 or TRBV12-4 and TRBJ2-4, with TRBD1 identical over 9 bases. The CDR3 totals 13 residues. Unmatched junction bases numbered 7, after V lost 5 bases and J lost 11 bases. CDR3 sequence reads: CASSPRGDRVQYF. In DNA, the CDR3 is TGTGCCAGCAGTCCCCGCGGGGACAGGGTTCAGTACTTC.

This chain uses TRBV11-3 with TRBJ2-5; the match to TRBD1 covers 8 bases. The CDR3 extends over 14 amino acids. V shed 5 bases, J shed 3 bases, and the junction held 5 bases outside the gene matches. Per germline, CDR1 SGHNT and CDR2 YENEEA. This CDR3 is CASSPGTGKETQYF. In nucleotides, the CDR3 is TGTGCCAGCAGCCCCGGGACAGGAAAAGAGACCCAGTACTTC.

On this clone: The junction differs from germline at one of its ends, possibly a read error. The chain has TRBV29-1 and TRBJ1-1; D is unresolved. The CDR3 is 12 amino acids. The V gene's germline CDR1 is SQVTM and CDR2 ANQGSEA. CDR3 in amino acids: CSVPSGNIEAFF. The CDR3 DNA sequence: TGCAGCGTCCCCTCCGGGAACATTGAAGCTTTCTTT.

This clone was recorded at least ten times. The chain is built from TRBV12-3 or TRBV12-4 and TRBJ2-5; a possible D gene is TRBD2 (6 bases). The CDR3 is 13 amino acids. V was pared by 6 bases and J by 3 bases, with 11 bases between. CDR3 bases: TGTGCCAGCAGCGGGAGAGATGAAGAGACCCAGTACTTC. Its protein is CASSGRDEETQYF.

This chain links TRBV5-6 with TRBJ2-3, with 10 bases that match TRBD2. Trimming took 0 bases from V and 1 from J; bases not matched to a gene: 2. Germline V CDR1 and CDR2: SGHDT, YYEEEE. The CDR3 has 16 amino acids. The CDR3 here is CASSLATSGGTDTQYF. The CDR3 DNA is TGTGCCAGCAGCTTGGCCACTAGCGGGGGCACAGATACGCAGTATTTT.

V and J are TRBV6-6 and TRBJ1-2; D unclear. V was pared by 4 bases and J by 4 bases, with 10 bases between. Germline V gene lookup returns CDR1 MNHNY and CDR2 SVGAGI (reference sequence). CDR3 length equals 13 residues. The CDR3 reads CASSFTVGYGYTF. CDR3 in DNA: TGTGCCAGCAGTTTCACAGTTGGCTATGGCTACACCTTC.

This chain uses TRBV11-2 with TRBJ1-6, with D possibly matching TRBD1 (5 bases). The CDR3 loop spans 15 amino acids. Germline V gene lookup returns CDR1 SGHAT and CDR2 FQNNGV. V lost 2 bases and J lost 2, with 7 bases in between. CDR3 DNA sequence: TGTGCCAGCAGCTTACAGGGCGCCTATAATTCACCCCTCCACTTT. It codes for CASSLQGAYNSPLHF.

The chain employs TRBV20-1 and TRBJ1-6; perhaps TRBD1 as D (5 bases). Germline V CDR1 and CDR2: DFQATT, SNEGSKA (reference sequence). V was clipped by 3 bases and J by 0 bases, with 15 bases between them. The CDR3 extends over 17 amino acids. The CDR3 nucleotides read TGCAGTGCTAGTAAGGGGTTCGGAGCCTCCTATAATTCACCCCTCCACTTT. This translates into CSASKGFGASYNSPLHF.

This clone was seen once. The chain carries TRBV5-1 and TRBJ1-1; 8 bases align to TRBD1. Germline-derived CDR1 and CDR2 are SGHRS and YFSETQ. This CDR3 comprises 14 residues. With V trimmed by 3 bases and J by 5 bases, 6 bases remained unmatched. CDR3 DNA sequence: TGCGCCAGCAGCTCGGACAGGGAAGTTACTGAAGCTTTCTTT. Its protein is CASSSDREVTEAFF.

The chain joins TRBV27 to TRBJ1-3, with TRBD1 identical over 12 bases. The CDR3 sequence is 16 residues long. Germline V lookup: CDR1 MNHEY, CDR2 SMNVEV (reference sequence). With 5 bases clipped from V and 4 bases from J, the junction kept 6 bases outside the gene matches. The CDR3 sequence is CASSPYGTGGGNTIYF. The CDR3 region has the DNA TGTGCCAGCAGTCCCTATGGGACAGGGGGCGGAAACACCATATATTTT.

The chain employs TRBV7-9 and TRBJ1-5, with a tentative D call TRBD1 (6 bases). V lost 4 bases and J 1 base, leaving 8 bases between the germline ends. CDR3 size: 14 residues. The V gene's germline CDR1 is SEHNR and CDR2 FQNEAQ (reference sequence). As DNA, the CDR3 is TGTGCCAGCAGCTCTACAGGGAGCAATCAGCCCCAGCATTTT. Translated: CASSSTGSNQPQHF.

The genes are TRBV10-2 and TRBJ2-2; D gene uncertain. Germline CDR1 is WSHSY and CDR2 is SAAADI. The CDR3 has 13 residues. Trimming stripped 9 bases from V and 1 base from J, with 9 bases between. The CDR3: CASGGRNTGELFF. In nucleotides, the CDR3 is TGCGCCAGTGGCGGCAGGAACACCGGGGAGCTGTTTTTT.

As concerns this clone: A much more abundant neighbour one base away suggests this may be a read error. V gene TRBV12-3 or TRBV12-4 combines with J gene TRBJ2-7; D ambiguous. The CDR3 is 11 residues long. V shed 5 bases and J shed 3 bases, with 5 bases lying between them. The CDR3 is CASSPGYEQYF. The CDR3 coding sequence is TGTGCCAGCAGTCCCGGCTACGAGCAGTACTTC.